This T cell receptor (beta chain) was documented in a study of blood T cell repertoires in COVID-19. Study-wide context: The United States, Italy and Spain were the sources of the acute and convalescent COVID-19 samples. T cells, B-cell-depleted T cells, or PBMCs provided the cDNA or gDNA that served as material.

Germline assignment: CDR1 KGHSH and CDR2 LQKENI. CDR3 length: 16 residues. V dropped 3 bases and J dropped 0 bases, with 13 bases sitting between them. Methods used by the authors: How many nucleated cells were present was estimated from reference gene primer amplification. Libraries were prepared by immunoSEQ multiplex PCR; TCRdb keeps only in-frame clonotypes and omits some of them. That table furnishes V, J and clone size, whereas the DNA furnished D and trimming. The sample records under 20,000 clones, around nine tenths being singletons. Sequenced material: peripheral blood. This clonotype was sampled from a man between 60 and 75 years old with acute or convalescent COVID-19. V is TRBV18 and J is TRBJ2-3, with D possibly TRBD2 on 6 matching bases. For the CDR3, the DNA is TGTGCCAGCTCACCGGGGGGAGGATCTAGCACAGATACGCAGTATTTT. Protein sequence: CASSPGGGSSTDTQYF.